A selection of T cell receptor beta chains follows, all from one sample in a study of T-cell reconstitution after alpha-beta-depleted transplantation in children. TCRdb analysed the PCR reads with MiXCR anew, one entry per CDR3 protein. The repertoire holds roughly 150,000 distinct CDR3 sequences, with approximately 12% as singletons. Sequences were derived from PBMCs, sampled before TCRalphabeta/CD19-depleted stem cell transplant. Source of these receptors: a boy younger than 10 with acute myeloid leukemia, due to receive a stem cell transplant. The CDR3 runs from the conserved cysteine through the conserved F or W. Some rows have no size entry. The others give once, few or many, or a class for an expanded clone.

>TRBJ1-4|TRBV5-1|many
CASSQGQQNEKLFF
>TRBJ1-3|TRBV4-1|many
CASSDSGFTGNTIYF
>TRBJ1-1|TRBV21-1|many
CASSTEGCMNTEAFF
>TRBJ1-4|TRBV11-2|many
CASRPLRGRTNEKLFF
>TRBJ1-2|TRBV12-3/TRBV12-4|many
CASSRTVLINYGYTF
>TRBJ1-6|TRBV6-5|many
CASSRGGSYNSPLHF
>TRBJ1-6|TRBV6-5|many
CASSSPAWHSPLHF
>TRBJ2-1|TRBV5-5|many
CASSTDLNEQFF
>TRBJ2-5|TRBV7-6|many
CASSLSYLVSVRETQYF
>TRBJ2-3|TRBV7-9|many
CASEGSLADTQYF
>TRBJ2-2|TRBV20-1|many
CSASWLAPGELFF
>TRBJ1-2|TRBV14|NA
CASSQSPRGTDYGYTF
>TRBJ2-2|TRBV27|many
CASSPEGQGNTGELFF
>TRBJ1-6|TRBV27|many
CASSFVGRGSPLHF
>TRBJ2-1|TRBV20-1|many
CSARVAAGGPYNEQFF
>TRBJ2-7|TRBV6-2/TRBV6-3|many
CASRTDSSGGYEQYF
>TRBJ2-5|TRBV20-1|many
CSAKTSGREETQYF
>TRBJ2-5|TRBV27|NA
CAIKELIQETQYF
>TRBJ2-3|TRBV5-1|many
CASSDGLAGAADTQYF